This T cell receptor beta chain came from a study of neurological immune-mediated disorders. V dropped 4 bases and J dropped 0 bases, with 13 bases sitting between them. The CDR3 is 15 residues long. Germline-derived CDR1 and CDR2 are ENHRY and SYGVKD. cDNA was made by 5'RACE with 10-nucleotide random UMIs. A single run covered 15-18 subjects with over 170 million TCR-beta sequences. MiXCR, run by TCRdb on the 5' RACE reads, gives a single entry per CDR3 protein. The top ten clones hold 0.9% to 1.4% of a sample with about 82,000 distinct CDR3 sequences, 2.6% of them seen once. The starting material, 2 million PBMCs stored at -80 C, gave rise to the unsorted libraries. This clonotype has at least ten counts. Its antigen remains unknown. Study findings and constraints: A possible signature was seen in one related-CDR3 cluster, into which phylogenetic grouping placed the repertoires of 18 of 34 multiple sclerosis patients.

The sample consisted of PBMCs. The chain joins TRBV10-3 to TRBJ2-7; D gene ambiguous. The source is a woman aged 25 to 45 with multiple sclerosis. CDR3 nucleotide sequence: TGTGCCATCAGTGGAGGCCTGCGGTACTCCTACGAGCAGTACTTC. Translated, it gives CAISGGLRYSYEQYF.